The TCR beta chain under discussion was sequenced for a study of shared clonotypes between healthy human individuals. The overall study: For every donor, three CD4 naive, three CD4 memory, two CD8 naive and one CD8 memory plates were used.

Profiled with immunoSEQ multiplex PCR; TCRdb holds only in-frame clones, not every one. The data contain roughly 110,000 clones, under 70% of them singletons. Points on this clone: Antigen specificity is unknown.

The study's findings and limits: Naive CD4 clonotype sharing across a handful of donors was 4.5% to 6%. Richness estimates generally favored naive over memory subsets. Large depth notwithstanding, sorted-subset sequencing proved incomplete by rarefaction.

CDR3 length: 15 residues. Germline assignment: CDR1 MNHNY and CDR2 SVGAGI (reference sequence). V was clipped by 2 bases and J by 2 bases, with 13 bases between them. Sequencing used memory CD8+ T cells sorted from blood. The subset denotes: CD45RO+ cells pooled with CCR7-negative TemRA cells. This chain joins TRBV6-6 and TRBJ2-7; possible D gene TRBD1, 5 bases. The origin of this receptor is a woman in her 30s in good health. CDR3 loop: CASSYGHSWPYEQYF. The CDR3 DNA reads as TGTGCCAGCAGTTACGGACACTCTTGGCCCTACGAGCAGTACTTC.